These 21 T cell receptor beta chains were all obtained from the same sample, sequenced in a study of shared clonotypes between healthy human individuals. Sequencing was performed with immunoSEQ multiplex PCR; in TCRdb, only in-frame clones are kept and a portion is missing. The profile shows 190,000 or so clones, over 85% of them singletons. The sequenced sample was naive CD4+ T cells sorted from blood. Sample subset: CD45RA+ positively selected. The receptor set was obtained from a woman in her 30s in good health.

The V call is TRBV28, the J call TRBJ2-7; D is ambiguous. Trimming cost V 10 bases and J 7 bases, with 20 bases left between them. The CDR3 runs to 13 residues. CDR1 MDHEN and CDR2 SYDVKM come from the germline V gene. CDR3 loop: CAISSEDRREQYF. Written as DNA, the CDR3 is TGTGCCATCTCCTCAGAAGACCGGAGAGAGCAGTACTTC.

This clone came up once. This chain uses TRBV6-5 with TRBJ1-2; D not certain. The germline V and J ends were trimmed by 6 bases and 4 bases, with 12 bases remaining between them. CDR1 is MNHEY and CDR2 is SVGAGI in the germline V gene. This CDR3 has 13 amino acids. The CDR3 is CASRTSSSYGYTF. Written as DNA, the CDR3 is TGTGCCAGCAGGACCTCCTCTAGCTATGGCTACACCTTC.

This chain links TRBV7-9 with TRBJ2-6; D call uncertain. CDR1 and CDR2 from the germline V gene are SEHNR and FQNEAQ (reference sequence). V lost 5 bases and J lost 0, with 8 bases in between. The CDR3 consists of 15 residues. CDR3 sequence: CASSGNPSGANVLTF. CDR3 in DNA: TGTGCCAGCAGCGGAAATCCCTCTGGGGCCAACGTCCTGACTTTC.

The chain couples TRBV5-1 to TRBJ1-1, with D possibly matching TRBD1 (5 bases). Germline CDR1 reads SGHRS; CDR2 reads YFSETQ. The CDR3 has 13 residues. V lost 1 base to trimming and J lost 1 base, with 5 bases between them. The CDR3 protein is CASSLTGNTEAFF. The CDR3 coding sequence is TGCGCCAGCAGCTTGACAGGGAACACTGAAGCTTTCTTT.

V usage is TRBV7-2 and J usage is TRBJ2-1, with TRBD2 matching over 10 bases. There are 15 residues in the CDR3. The germline CDR1 and CDR2 sequences are SGHTA and FQGNSA. Trimming removed 3 bases from V and 6 bases from J; junction bases left unmatched: 5. CDR3 bases: TGTGCCAGCAGCTTGCTAGCGGGAGTCTCCAATGAGCAGTTCTTC. Residues: CASSLLAGVSNEQFF.

The rearrangement joins TRBV9 to TRBJ2-1, with 7 positions matching TRBD1. V shed 0 bases and J 6 bases; nucleotides not matched to a gene: 6. Germline V gene sequence: CDR1 SGDLS, CDR2 YYNGEE. The CDR3 extends over 15 amino acids. CDR3: CASSVGSGGFNEQFF. The CDR3, as DNA: TGTGCCAGCAGCGTAGGGTCAGGGGGTTTCAATGAGCAGTTCTTC.

V gene TRBV6-6 combines with J gene TRBJ2-7; D is tentatively TRBD1 or TRBD2 (5 bases each). Germline loops: CDR1 MNHNY, CDR2 SVGAGI (reference sequence). The length of the CDR3 is 14 residues. The germline V and J ends were trimmed by 7 bases and 9 bases, with 22 bases remaining between them. The CDR3 DNA follows: TGTGCCAGCACCCTGAAGAGGGGATCCCCGCCGCAGTACTTC. This gives the protein CASTLKRGSPPQYF.

The chain has TRBV4-2 and TRBJ1-5, with D maybe TRBD1 (6 bases). The V end was cut by 2 bases, the J end by 4 bases, with 12 bases between. Germline V gene data show CDR1 as LGHNA and CDR2 as YNFKEQ. The CDR3 covers 15 residues. The CDR3 region is CASSQMGGGNQPQHF. CDR3 in DNA: TGTGCCAGCAGCCAAATGGGGGGCGGGAATCAGCCCCAGCATTTT.

The chain couples TRBV9 to TRBJ2-5; the match to TRBD1 covers 12 bases. J gave up 11 bases and V 3 bases, and 8 bases lay outside the gene matches. CDR1 is SGDLS, CDR2 YYNGEE, per germline. There are 14 residues in the CDR3. The chain's CDR3 is CASSAGQGARRQYF. The DNA for the CDR3 is TGTGCCAGCAGCGCGGGACAGGGGGCGCGAAGGCAGTACTTC.

V gene TRBV6-1 combines with J gene TRBJ1-4, with 11 positions matching TRBD1. Per the germline V gene, CDR1 is MNHNS and CDR2 is SASEGT. The CDR3 consists of 15 residues. The V and J ends lost 6 bases and 7 bases, in that order; junction bases with no gene match: 7. The CDR3: CASSAGTGGFEKLFF. The DNA for the CDR3 is TGTGCCAGCAGCGCTGGGACAGGGGGGTTTGAAAAACTGTTTTTT.

The rearrangement links TRBV6-6 to TRBJ2-7; D is possibly TRBD2 (5 bases). CDR3 length: 15 residues. V gave up 6 bases and J gave up 5 bases, with 20 bases separating them. Germline CDR1 and CDR2: MNHNY and SVGAGI (reference sequence). CDR3 amino acids: CASRDLKRTSNEQYF. The CDR3 DNA reads TGTGCCAGCAGAGACCTTAAGCGGACCTCGAACGAGCAGTACTTC.

This sequence joins TRBV28 and TRBJ1-1; 11 bases map to TRBD1. V lost 10 bases to trimming and J lost 6 bases; unmatched junction nucleotides: 10. Germline V gene sequence: CDR1 MDHEN, CDR2 SYDVKM. The CDR3 consists of 14 residues. The CDR3 sequence is CATLGQGARAEAFF. For the CDR3, the DNA is TGTGCCACCCTCGGACAGGGGGCGCGTGCTGAAGCTTTCTTT.

J is TRBJ2-1 and V is TRBV6-1, with TRBD2 identical over 15 bases. V lost 3 bases, J lost 9 bases, and 9 bases stayed unmatched. Germline V lookup: CDR1 MNHNS, CDR2 SASEGT. The CDR3 runs 17 residues. Here the CDR3 DNA reads TGTGCCAGCAGTGAGTTCCGAAGGGGACTAGCGGGAGGTGAGCAGTTCTTC. It translates to CASSEFRRGLAGGEQFF.

The chain links TRBV9 to TRBJ1-1; TRBD1 might be the D (5 bases). CDR1 and CDR2 from the germline V gene are SGDLS and YYNGEE. This CDR3 region has 15 residues. V lost 5 bases to trimming and J lost 3 bases, with 17 bases between them. The CDR3 region has the DNA TGTGCCAGCAGTCGGGACGGCCATACGGACACTGAAGCTTTCTTT. Translated, it gives CASSRDGHTDTEAFF.

The rearrangement uses TRBV11-2 and TRBJ2-6, with D possibly called TRBD1 or TRBD2 (5 bases each). V lost 3 bases to trimming and J lost 0 bases, with 9 bases between them. CDR1 is SGHAT and CDR2 is FQNNGV in the germline V gene. The CDR3 covers 16 residues. As DNA, the CDR3 is TGTGCCAGCAGCTTTACAGGACTCTCTGGGGCCAACGTCCTGACTTTC. Translating gives CASSFTGLSGANVLTF. The full variable domain, rest sourced from reference TRBV11-2 and TRBJ2-6, is EAGVAQSPRYKIIEKRQSVAFWCNPISGHATLYWYQQILGQGPKLLIQFQNNGVVDDSQLPKDRFSAERLKGVDSTLKIQPAKLEDSAVYLCASSFTGLSGANVLTFGAGSRLTVL.

J is TRBJ2-7 and V is TRBV5-1; 7 bases are a match to TRBD2. The V gene's germline CDR1 is SGHRS and CDR2 YFSETQ. The CDR3 loop spans 14 amino acids. The V gene end was trimmed by 4 bases and the J gene end by 0 bases; junction bases not matched to a gene: 4. The CDR3 region is CASSPRTSSYEQYF. CDR3 DNA sequence: TGCGCCAGCAGCCCGAGGACTAGCTCCTACGAGCAGTACTTC.

This CDR3 reads CASSKEGTSFYEQYF. CDR3 coding DNA: TGTGCCAGTAGTAAAGAGGGGACTTCTTTTTACGAGCAGTACTTC. The chain links TRBV19 to TRBJ2-7; TRBD2 might be the D (6 bases). The CDR3 extends over 15 amino acids. Germline V gives CDR1 LNHDA, CDR2 SQIVND (reference sequence). The V end lost 4 bases, the J end lost 4 bases, and 17 bases lay between the germline ends.

This clone was recorded once. This rearrangement joins TRBV7-9 to TRBJ1-6; D gene ambiguous. The CDR3 length is 14 residues. Germline CDR1 and CDR2: SEHNR and FQNEAQ (reference sequence). V was clipped by 5 bases and J by 9 bases, with 14 bases between them. The CDR3 DNA is TGTGCCAGCAGCGAAGTCCCCGTCGGTTCACCCCTCCACTTT. It translates to CASSEVPVGSPLHF. Full variable domain (rest looked up from reference TRBV7-9 and TRBJ1-6): DTGVSQNPRHKITKRGQNVTFRCDPISEHNRLYWYRQTLGQGPEFLTYFQNEAQLEKSRLLSDRFSAERPKGSFSTLEIQRTEQGDSAMYLCASSEVPVGSPLHFGNGTRLTVT.

V usage is TRBV5-1 and J usage is TRBJ1-1; no definite D call. The V and J ends lost 1 base and 0 bases respectively, with 10 bases between them. The CDR3 is made up of 15 amino acids. Germline V gene lookup returns CDR1 SGHRS and CDR2 YFSETQ. The CDR3 region has the DNA TGCGCCAGCAGCTTGATGGGCACCGTGAACACTGAAGCTTTCTTT. This gives the protein CASSLMGTVNTEAFF.

The chain carries TRBV11-2 and TRBJ2-7, with 9 bases identical to TRBD2. This CDR3 comprises 18 residues. V was pared by 1 base and J by 2 bases, with 12 bases of the junction left unmatched. The V gene's germline CDR1 is SGHAT and CDR2 FQNNGV. The CDR3 loop reads CASSLVLLTSGNTYEQYF. As DNA, the CDR3 is TGTGCCAGCAGCTTAGTCCTCTTGACTAGCGGAAATACCTACGAGCAGTACTTC. The full variable domain, completed using reference TRBV11-2 and TRBJ2-7, is EAGVAQSPRYKIIEKRQSVAFWCNPISGHATLYWYQQILGQGPKLLIQFQNNGVVDDSQLPKDRFSAERLKGVDSTLKIQPAKLEDSAVYLCASSLVLLTSGNTYEQYFGPGTRLTVT.

This clone showed up just once. The chain has TRBV5-8 and TRBJ1-4, with TRBD1 identical over 8 bases. Germline CDR1 and CDR2: SGHTS and YDEGEE. This CDR3 contains 12 residues. After removal of 8 bases from V and 17 bases from J, the junction contained 14 bases not matched to a gene. The CDR3 spells CASNSGRDRHFF. In DNA, the CDR3 is TGTGCCAGTAATAGCGGGCGGGACAGGCACTTTTTT.